These 27 T cell receptor beta chains originate from one sample sequenced in a study of blood T cell repertoires in COVID-19. TCRdb keeps only in-frame clones here, not all; method: immunoSEQ multiplex PCR. The sample holds 30,000 to 35,000 clones, 85% seen once. Sample: peripheral blood. The receptors come from a human donor with acute or convalescent COVID-19. The donor label of this sample is uncertain.

V and J are TRBV7-6 and TRBJ2-1, with a weak D call TRBD1 (6 bases). The CDR3 has 14 amino acids. The germline V gene has CDR1 SGHVS and CDR2 FNYEAQ. V was shortened by 0 bases and J by 5 bases, with 8 bases between the two germline ends. CDR3 DNA: TGTGCCAGCAGCTTAGCGGGACACAACAATGAGCAGTTCTTC. Protein product: CASSLAGHNNEQFF.

The DNA of the CDR3 is TGTGCCAGTAGTCCACAGATGGGGACAGGGAATAATTCACCCCTCCACTTT. It translates to CASSPQMGTGNNSPLHF. The chain recombines TRBV19 with TRBJ1-6; TRBD1 aligns across 9 bases. Germline V lookup: CDR1 LNHDA, CDR2 SQIVND (reference sequence). The CDR3 sequence is 17 residues long. Trimming removed 5 bases from V and 5 bases from J; junction bases left unmatched: 10.

The chain links TRBV9 to TRBJ1-2; a weak D match, TRBD1 (6 bases). Looked up from germline, CDR1 is SGDLS and CDR2 is YYNGEE. The V gene lost 3 bases and the J gene lost 7 bases, with 16 bases spanning the gap. This CDR3 comprises 14 residues. CDR3 sequence: CASSGSRGAGGYTF. As DNA, the CDR3 is TGTGCCAGCAGCGGTTCCCGGGGGGCAGGTGGCTACACCTTC.

This clone was observed once. V gene TRBV21-1 combines with J gene TRBJ1-4; the table's D call, TRBD1, has no DNA check behind it. TRBV21-1 is assigned pseudogene status. This CDR3 region has 18 residues. CDR3 amino acids: CASSCYIRMTGTNEKLFF. The CDR3 DNA follows: TGTGCCAGCAGTTGCTACATCAGAATGACAGGGACTAATGAAAAACTGTTTTTT.

V and J are TRBV28 and TRBJ1-6; D gene ambiguous. Trimming left V 2 bases short and J 6 bases short, with 8 bases between. Germline V gene sequence: CDR1 MDHEN, CDR2 SYDVKM. This CDR3 region has 14 residues. CDR3 sequence: CASSLHKINSPLHF. CDR3 bases: TGTGCCAGCAGTTTACACAAGATTAATTCACCCCTCCACTTT.

This sequence joins TRBV5-4 and TRBJ1-6; D uncertain. This CDR3 comprises 15 residues. Per the germline V gene, CDR1 is SGHNT and CDR2 is YYREEE (reference sequence). V dropped 4 bases and J dropped 7 bases, with 15 bases sitting between them. CDR3 amino acids: CASSDVTTQNSPLHF. The CDR3 nucleotides read TGTGCCAGCAGCGACGTGACAACGCAAAATTCACCCCTCCACTTT. The entire variable domain, with the rest obtained from reference TRBV5-4 and TRBJ1-6, is as follows: ETGVTQSPTHLIKTRGQQVTLRCSSQSGHNTVSWYQQALGQGPQFIFQYYREEENGRGNFPPRFSGLQFPNYSSELNVNALELDDSALYLCASSDVTTQNSPLHFGNGTRLTVT.

This chain links TRBV3-1 (or the pseudogene TRBV3-2) with TRBJ1-2; 11 nucleotides match TRBD1. Per germline, CDR1 LGHDT and CDR2 YNNKEL (reference sequence). The ends lost 0 bases at V and 2 bases at J; junction bases unmatched: 8. This CDR3 has 18 amino acids. The CDR3 loop is CASSQEPGTGGVNYGYTF. The CDR3 DNA follows: TGTGCCAGCAGCCAAGAGCCCGGGACAGGGGGAGTAAACTATGGCTACACCTTC.

Regarding this clone: This sample includes further DNA sequences coding for the same CDR3. This rearrangement joins TRBV24-1 to TRBJ2-1, with TRBD2 matching over 8 bases. CDR1 KGHDR and CDR2 SFDVKD come from the germline V gene. Unmatched junction bases numbered 6, after V lost 7 bases and J lost 5 bases. The CDR3 covers 14 residues. The CDR3 protein is CATRSGLGDNEQFF. The CDR3, as DNA: TGTGCCACCAGGTCGGGACTAGGGGACAATGAGCAGTTCTTC.

V is TRBV30 and J is TRBJ1-5; D is perhaps TRBD1 (6 bases). CDR3 length: 15 amino acids. CDR1 and CDR2 (germline): GTSNPN, SVGIG (reference sequence). Between the trimmed V and J ends, which lost 0 bases and 3 bases, there was a span of 12 bases. CDR3: CAWSVGDIDNQPQHF. In DNA, the CDR3 is TGTGCCTGGAGTGTAGGGGACATAGACAATCAGCCCCAGCATTTT.

This chain uses TRBV5-5 with TRBJ2-5; a weak D match, TRBD1 (6 bases). Trimming took 6 bases from V and 5 from J, leaving 20 bases between them. The CDR3 is 15 amino acids. Germline values: CDR1 SGHKS, CDR2 YYEKEE (reference sequence). CDR3 loop: CASNRVSLESETQYF. DNA for the CDR3: TGTGCCAGCAACAGGGTATCTTTGGAATCGGAGACCCAGTACTTC.

The chain employs TRBV6-4 and TRBJ2-2; D is perhaps TRBD1 (6 bases). The V gene's germline CDR1 is MRHNA and CDR2 SNTAGT. V gave up 3 bases and J gave up 6 bases, with 8 bases separating them. The CDR3 sequence is 13 residues long. The CDR3 loop is CASSEQGAGELFF. The DNA for the CDR3 is TGTGCCAGCAGTGAACAGGGCGCCGGGGAGCTGTTTTTT.

This chain uses TRBV27 with TRBJ1-2; 7 bases are shared with TRBD1. There are 15 residues in the CDR3. CDR1 is MNHEY and CDR2 is SMNVEV in the germline V gene (reference sequence). V dropped 5 bases and J dropped 2; count of bases not matched to a gene: 8. CDR3 bases: TGTGCCAGCAGTCCGGGGACAGTCCCAAACTATGGCTACACCTTC. It specifies CASSPGTVPNYGYTF.

The chain links TRBV19 to TRBJ1-1; unclear D gene. The CDR3 is 14 amino acids. Germline V gene lookup returns CDR1 LNHDA and CDR2 SQIVND (reference sequence). With 8 bases removed from V and 0 bases from J, the gap between germline ends came to 13 bases. Here the CDR3 reads CASADGRMNTEAFF. CDR3 coding DNA: TGTGCCAGTGCGGATGGTAGAATGAACACTGAAGCTTTCTTT.

The chain carries TRBV5-1 and TRBJ2-1; 7 positions agree with TRBD1. In germline, CDR1 is SGHRS, CDR2 YFSETQ. This CDR3 is built from 15 residues. Unmatched junction bases numbered 12, after V lost 4 bases and J lost 8 bases. The CDR3 nucleotides read TGCGCCAGCAGCCGTGGACAGGTGGGCAGCGATGAGCAGTTCTTC. This sequence encodes CASSRGQVGSDEQFF.

V and J are TRBV11-3 and TRBJ2-5, with 7 positions matching TRBD2. Unmatched junction bases numbered 14, after V lost 11 bases and J lost 5 bases. This CDR3 comprises 14 residues. Germline CDR1 SGHNT, CDR2 YENEEA. The CDR3 reads CASALTGGLETQYF. The CDR3 DNA sequence: TGTGCCTCGGCCCTTACGGGGGGACTGGAGACCCAGTACTTC.

The chain carries TRBV4-2 and TRBJ1-4; D ambiguous. CDR3 size: 14 residues. Germline CDR1 is LGHNA and CDR2 is YNFKEQ. V was pared by 1 base and J by 4 bases, with 7 bases between. CDR3 sequence (DNA): TGTGCCAGCAGCCAAGGAGGGTATAATGAAAAACTGTTTTTT. This codes for CASSQGGYNEKLFF.

CDR3 sequence reads: CASSVENIPNYGYTF. In DNA form, the CDR3 reads TGTGCCAGCAGCGTAGAGAACATCCCTAACTATGGCTACACCTTC. J is TRBJ1-2 and V is TRBV9; D uncertain. The CDR3 runs to 15 residues. Trimming pared 0 bases from V and 0 bases from J, leaving 9 bases between. Germline V gene lookup returns CDR1 SGDLS and CDR2 YYNGEE.

CDR3 region: CASSSRQGIEAFF. The CDR3 DNA reads TGTGCCAGCAGTTCGCGGCAGGGAATTGAAGCTTTCTTT. J is TRBJ1-1 and V is TRBV27, with D possibly matching TRBD1 (5 bases). This CDR3 comprises 13 residues. Trimming removed 4 bases from V and 7 bases from J, with 13 bases in between. From germline, CDR1 is MNHEY and CDR2 SMNVEV (reference sequence).

The chain couples TRBV7-9 to TRBJ2-1; no firm D call. Germline CDR1 and CDR2: SEHNR and FQNEAQ (reference sequence). V gave up 3 bases and J gave up 4 bases, with 13 bases separating them. The CDR3 covers 15 residues. The CDR3 region has the DNA TGTGCCAGCAGCTTCCCGGGTGGCGAATACAATGAGCAGTTCTTC. It codes for CASSFPGGEYNEQFF.

This sequence joins TRBV5-1 and TRBJ2-2; 14 bases match TRBD2. Germline V gene data show CDR1 as SGHRS and CDR2 as YFSETQ. CDR3 size: 18 residues. V lost 3 bases, J lost 0 bases, and 4 bases stayed unmatched. The CDR3 nucleotides are TGCGCCAGCAGCTCCGGGACTAGCGGGGGTACGAACACCGGGGAGCTGTTTTTT. It translates to CASSSGTSGGTNTGELFF.

The rearrangement uses TRBV12-3 or TRBV12-4 and TRBJ1-1; D remains ambiguous. The CDR3 consists of 13 residues. V was trimmed by 2 bases and J by 5 bases, leaving 9 bases between them. CDR3 DNA: TGTGCCAGCAGTTTAACGGCGGGAACTGAAGCTTTCTTT. It translates to CASSLTAGTEAFF.

J is TRBJ2-3 and V is TRBV5-4; 8 bases align to TRBD1. Germline loops: CDR1 SGHNT, CDR2 YYREEE (reference sequence). CDR3 length equals 15 residues. The junction had 4 bases not matched to a gene; V was cut back by 4 bases and J by 0 bases. The CDR3 nucleotides are TGTGCCAGCAGCCGAGGGACAGGCAGCACAGATACGCAGTATTTT. Translating it yields CASSRGTGSTDTQYF.

The chain recombines TRBV5-1 with TRBJ2-7; D is uncertain. Germline assignment: CDR1 SGHRS and CDR2 YFSETQ. V lost 7 bases to trimming and J lost 2 bases, with 16 bases between them. This CDR3 spans 14 amino acids. The CDR3 DNA sequence: TGCGCCAGCGGCCCATGGGCGTCGGCCTACGAGCAGTACTTC. The encoded protein is CASGPWASAYEQYF.

V usage is TRBV10-3 and J usage is TRBJ1-1, with TRBD1 matching 9 bases. With V trimmed by 2 bases and J by 4 bases, 5 bases remained unmatched. CDR1 is ENHRY, CDR2 SYGVKD, per germline. The CDR3 has 15 amino acids. CDR3 region: CAISEGTGPSTEAFF. CDR3 coding DNA: TGTGCCATCAGTGAGGGGACAGGGCCTTCCACTGAAGCTTTCTTT.

This chain uses TRBV19 with TRBJ1-2; 7 bases are shared with TRBD1. The germline CDR1 and CDR2 sequences are LNHDA and SQIVND (reference sequence). Germline trimming cut 4 bases from V and 2 bases from J; bases unmatched to any gene: 10. The CDR3 extends over 16 amino acids. CDR3 protein: CASSTLTGNANYGYTF. The CDR3, as DNA: TGTGCCAGTAGTACCCTGACAGGGAACGCGAACTATGGCTACACCTTC.

The chain couples TRBV19 to TRBJ2-1, with 8 positions matching TRBD2. The J segment lost 4 bases and the V segment lost 10 bases, leaving 15 bases of the junction unmatched. Germline CDR1 reads LNHDA; CDR2 reads SQIVND (reference sequence). CDR3 size: 16 residues. CDR3 sequence: CATREAQAGGYNEQFF. The CDR3 coding sequence is TGTGCCACGAGAGAGGCACAGGCGGGGGGTTACAATGAGCAGTTCTTC.

This clone showed up just once. The CDR3, as DNA: TGTGCCAGCTCACCAAACCATGTAGCTGGAAACACCATATATTTT. It yields the protein CASSPNHVAGNTIYF. The chain couples TRBV18 to TRBJ1-3; D not certain. In germline, CDR1 is KGHSH, CDR2 LQKENI. Trimming stripped 2 bases from V and 2 bases from J, with 10 bases between. This CDR3 has 15 residues.